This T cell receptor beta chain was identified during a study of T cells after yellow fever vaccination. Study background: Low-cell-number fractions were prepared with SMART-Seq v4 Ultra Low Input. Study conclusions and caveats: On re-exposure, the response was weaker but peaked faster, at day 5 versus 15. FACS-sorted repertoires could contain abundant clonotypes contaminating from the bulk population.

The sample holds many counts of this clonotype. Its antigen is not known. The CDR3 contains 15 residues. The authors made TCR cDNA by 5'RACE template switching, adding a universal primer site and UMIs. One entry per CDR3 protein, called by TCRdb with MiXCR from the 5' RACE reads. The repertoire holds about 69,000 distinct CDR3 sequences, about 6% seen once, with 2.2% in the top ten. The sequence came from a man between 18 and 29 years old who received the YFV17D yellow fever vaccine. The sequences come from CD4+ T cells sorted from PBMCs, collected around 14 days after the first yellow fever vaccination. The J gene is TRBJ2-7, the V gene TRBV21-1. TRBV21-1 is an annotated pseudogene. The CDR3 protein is CASGPRPATFYEQYV. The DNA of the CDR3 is TGTGCCAGCGGTCCTCGACCGGCGACGTTCTACGAGCAGTACGTC.